This T cell receptor beta chain was retrieved from a study of T cell repertoires in cytomegalovirus infection. Study-level background: Signatures in public TCR beta sequences pointed to both CMV infection and matching HLA type.

V gave up 5 bases and J gave up 7 bases, with 11 bases separating them. The CDR3 spans 12 residues. Germline-derived CDR1 and CDR2 are MDHEN and SYDVKM. This clonotype was detected only a few times. One entry per CDR3 protein results from TCRdb running MiXCR on the reads. The sample lists roughly 500,000 distinct CDR3 sequences, 11% seen once, with about 9.4% in the top ten. This sequence joins TRBV28 and TRBJ1-1; D call uncertain. What was sequenced was PBMCs. The sequence was collected from a human donor in good health (CMV status not recorded). Some clones in this sample may be carry-over from other donors' samples. CDR3 nucleotides: TGTGCCAGCAGTAAGGGAAGACTTGAAGCTTTCTTT. This encodes CASSKGRLEAFF.